The 29 T cell receptor beta chains in this list originate from one sample, sequenced in a study of shared clonotypes between healthy human individuals. Libraries were prepared by immunoSEQ multiplex PCR; TCRdb keeps only in-frame clonotypes and omits some of them. Here the sample spans about 92,000 clones, 60% to 75% being singletons. The specimen was memory CD8+ T cells sorted from blood. Subset specified: CD45RO+ cells pooled with CCR7-negative TemRA cells. These receptors were collected from a young man in good health.

This chain connects TRBV7-9 to TRBJ2-5; D is perhaps TRBD2 (6 bases). CDR3 length: 14 amino acids. The ends were cut back, 3 bases at V and 4 bases at J, with 12 bases in the middle. In germline, CDR1 is SEHNR, CDR2 FQNEAQ (reference sequence). In DNA, the CDR3 is TGTGCCAGCAGCTTGGGACTTCTACTAGAGACCCAGTACTTC. Its protein is CASSLGLLLETQYF.

The gene calls are TRBV27 and TRBJ2-7; D is unresolved. The CDR3 consists of 14 residues. In germline, CDR1 is MNHEY, CDR2 SMNVEV (reference sequence). With 5 bases removed from V and 0 bases from J, the gap between germline ends came to 11 bases. CDR3 nucleotides: TGTGCCAGCAGTGCTTTAGAGAGCTCCTACGAGCAGTACTTC. This gives the protein CASSALESSYEQYF.

By share of the sample, this clone is medium-sized (0.01 to 0.1%). The genes are TRBV2 and TRBJ2-1; TRBD2 is a possible D gene (5 bases). Germline CDR1 reads SNHLY; CDR2 reads FYNNEI. The V end was cut by 7 bases, the J end by 4 bases, with 14 bases between. The CDR3 runs to 14 residues. CDR3 region: CASNPLVGYNEQFF. The CDR3 DNA follows: TGTGCCAGCAACCCACTAGTGGGGTACAATGAGCAGTTCTTC.

The chain recombines TRBV9 with TRBJ2-2; no firm D call. With 1 base removed from V and 2 bases from J, the gap between germline ends came to 12 bases. Germline V gene sequence: CDR1 SGDLS, CDR2 YYNGEE. The CDR3 totals 16 residues. CDR3 in DNA: TGTGCCAGCAGCGTAAGCCCCCAGCTAAACACCGGGGAGCTGTTTTTT. As protein: CASSVSPQLNTGELFF.

The chain employs TRBV5-6 and TRBJ2-7; 8 nucleotides align to TRBD2. Losses at the gene ends were 4 bases for V and 2 bases for J; bases not matched to a gene: 8. Germline assignment: CDR1 SGHDT and CDR2 YYEEEE. This CDR3 has 15 residues. CDR3 protein: CASSPSGRPPYEQYF. The CDR3 nucleotides are TGTGCCAGCAGCCCTAGCGGGCGCCCCCCCTACGAGCAGTACTTC.

The rearrangement uses TRBV5-4 and TRBJ2-3; no definite D call. Germline V gene sequence: CDR1 SGHNT, CDR2 YYREEE (reference sequence). The CDR3 is made up of 13 amino acids. The CDR3 bases are TGTGCAACCAGCTCGGGTGACACAGATACGCAGTATTTT. Translated, it gives CATSSGDTDTQYF. Combining the CDR3 with reference TRBV5-4 and TRBJ2-3 gives the whole variable domain ETGVTQSPTHLIKTRGQQVTLRCSSQSGHNTVSWYQQALGQGPQFIFQYYREEENGRGNFPPRFSGLQFPNYSSELNVNALELDDSALYLCATSSGDTDTQYFGPGTRLTVL.

At least ten counts were recorded for this clone. This chain's CDR3 is CSVDRRRDTGELFF. The CDR3 region has the DNA TGCAGCGTTGATCGGCGACGGGACACCGGGGAGCTGTTTTTT. The genes are TRBV29-1 and TRBJ2-2; no firm D call. Trimming stripped 3 bases from V and 3 bases from J, with 11 bases between. Germline CDR1 SQVTM, CDR2 ANQGSEA. This CDR3 is built from 14 residues.

This clone has just a few counts. The DNA of the CDR3 is TGTGCCACGCAACAGGGGGCCCTCACTGAAGCTTTCTTT. This gives the protein CATQQGALTEAFF. The chain has TRBV28 and TRBJ1-1; 9 nucleotides match TRBD1. CDR3 length: 13 amino acids. Per germline, CDR1 MDHEN and CDR2 SYDVKM. Losses at the gene ends were 10 bases for V and 4 bases for J; bases not matched to a gene: 7.

The rearrangement uses TRBV12-5 and TRBJ2-2; D possibly corresponds to TRBD2 (6 bases). The CDR3 extends over 16 amino acids. Germline V gene sequence: CDR1 LGHNT, CDR2 FRNRAP. Trimming removed 2 bases at V and 6 bases at J, with 16 bases between. The CDR3 region has the DNA TGTGCTAGTGGTTTGTTCTCGGGAGTAGGTGCCGGGGAGCTGTTTTTT. Protein: CASGLFSGVGAGELFF.

The chain joins TRBV5-1 to TRBJ2-5; 10 nucleotides agree with TRBD2. Germline CDR1 reads SGHRS; CDR2 reads YFSETQ. With 4 bases clipped from V and 2 bases from J, the junction kept 5 bases outside the gene matches. This CDR3 comprises 15 residues. CDR3 sequence: CASSPRTSGQETQYF. CDR3 DNA: TGCGCCAGCAGCCCCCGGACTAGCGGACAAGAGACCCAGTACTTC. Full variable domain (remainder filled in from reference TRBV5-1 and TRBJ2-5): KAGVTQTPRYLIKTRGQQVTLSCSPISGHRSVSWYQQTPGQGLQFLFEYFSETQRNKGNFPGRFSGRQFSNSRSEMNVSTLELGDSALYLCASSPRTSGQETQYFGPGTRLLVL.

This chain's CDR3 is CASSPPFDREEETQYF. In DNA form, the CDR3 reads TGTGCCAGCTCACCACCCTTTGACAGGGAGGAAGAGACCCAGTACTTC. This rearrangement joins TRBV18 to TRBJ2-5; D possibly corresponds to TRBD1 (7 bases). In germline, CDR1 is KGHSH, CDR2 LQKENI. The CDR3 contains 16 residues. Between the trimmed V and J ends, which lost 0 bases and 3 bases, there was a span of 14 bases.

The chain uses TRBV28 and TRBJ1-2; D remains unclear. CDR1 MDHEN and CDR2 SYDVKM come from the germline V gene. The CDR3 has 15 amino acids. V shed 3 bases and J shed 0 bases, with 11 bases lying between them. CDR3 in DNA: TGTGCCAGCAGTTTTCTCGAGACTACTAACTATGGCTACACCTTC. Its translation is CASSFLETTNYGYTF.

The chain employs TRBV7-2 and TRBJ2-2, with D possibly being TRBD2 (6 bases). There are 16 residues in the CDR3. From germline, CDR1 is SGHTA and CDR2 FQGNSA. V lost 4 bases and J lost 0, with 12 bases in between. The CDR3 is CASSWDSGANTGELFF. In DNA, the CDR3 is TGTGCCAGCAGCTGGGACTCCGGGGCGAACACCGGGGAGCTGTTTTTT.

A remark on this clone: At one of its ends the junction is not consistent with the germline gene, which may arise from a read error. This chain joins TRBV5-1 and TRBJ2-7, with no clear D. The CDR3 sequence is 14 residues long. CDR1 is SGHRS and CDR2 is YFSETQ in the germline V gene. CDR3 amino acids: CASSLAGRQLSPFF. In DNA, the CDR3 is TGCGCCAGCAGCTTGGCCGGCCGCCAATTATCGCCGTTCTTC.

The chain couples TRBV5-1 to TRBJ2-3, with D possibly being TRBD1 (6 bases). Per the germline V gene, CDR1 is SGHRS and CDR2 is YFSETQ. Trimming left V 2 bases short and J 0 bases short, with 13 bases between. The CDR3 consists of 16 residues. Here the CDR3 reads CASSFIQGSSTDTQYF. The DNA for the CDR3 is TGCGCCAGCAGCTTCATCCAGGGGTCGAGCACAGATACGCAGTATTTT. Looking up the rest from reference TRBV5-1 and TRBJ2-3 gives the full variable domain: KAGVTQTPRYLIKTRGQQVTLSCSPISGHRSVSWYQQTPGQGLQFLFEYFSETQRNKGNFPGRFSGRQFSNSRSEMNVSTLELGDSALYLCASSFIQGSSTDTQYFGPGTRLTVL.

There are a few counts of this clone. CDR3 sequence: CASSFPNTGELFF. In DNA, the CDR3 is TGTGCCAGCAGTTTCCCGAACACCGGGGAGCTGTTTTTT. The gene calls are TRBV28 and TRBJ2-2; D remains unclear. CDR1 and CDR2 from the germline V gene are MDHEN and SYDVKM. Trimming removed 3 bases at V and 0 bases at J, with 2 bases between. The CDR3 is 13 amino acids. Full variable domain (remainder filled in from reference TRBV28 and TRBJ2-2): DVKVTQSSRYLVKRTGEKVFLECVQDMDHENMFWYRQDPGLGLRLIYFSYDVKMKEKGDIPEGYSVSREKKERFSLILESASTNQTSMYLCASSFPNTGELFFGEGSRLTVL.

V usage is TRBV6-5 and J usage is TRBJ2-2; D is uncertain. CDR3 length equals 12 residues. With 6 bases removed from V and 6 bases from J, the gap between germline ends came to 8 bases. Per germline, CDR1 MNHEY and CDR2 SVGAGI. CDR3 nucleotides: TGTGCCAGCAGCTCCGTTGCCGGGGAGCTGTTTTTT. This codes for CASSSVAGELFF.

The rearrangement uses TRBV4-1 and TRBJ2-7, with D tentatively TRBD1 (6 bases). The CDR3 runs 15 residues. V lost 4 bases and J lost 4, with 17 bases in between. CDR1 MGHRA and CDR2 YSYEKL come from the germline V gene. The CDR3 here is CASSRDHEQGYEQYF. Written as DNA, the CDR3 is TGCGCCAGCAGCCGGGACCACGAACAGGGATACGAGCAGTACTTC.

V is TRBV28 and J is TRBJ2-5, with 12 bases fitting TRBD2. The CDR3 is 15 amino acids. The V gene end was trimmed by 2 bases and the J gene end by 4 bases; junction bases not matched to a gene: 2. Germline V gene sequence: CDR1 MDHEN, CDR2 SYDVKM. CDR3 nucleotide sequence: TGTGCCAGCAGTTTAATACTAGCGGGAGGAGAGACCCAGTACTTC. Translating gives CASSLILAGGETQYF.

This clone was counted only a few times. The V gene is TRBV7-2, the J gene TRBJ2-7; 13 bases align to TRBD2. J gave up 7 bases and V 8 bases, and 11 bases lay outside the gene matches. This CDR3 region has 15 residues. Looked up from germline, CDR1 is SGHTA and CDR2 is FQGNSA. CDR3 sequence: CASSLAGGLSAEQYF. In DNA form, the CDR3 reads TGTGCCAGCTCACTAGCGGGAGGGCTTTCAGCGGAGCAGTACTTC.

This clone was seen just once. This chain uses TRBV29-1 with TRBJ2-3, with 9 nucleotides matching TRBD2. V lost 2 bases and J lost 7; bases outside the gene matches: 4. This CDR3 spans 13 amino acids. Per the germline V gene, CDR1 is SQVTM and CDR2 is ANQGSEA. The CDR3 loop reads CSVERREGNTQYF. The CDR3 bases are TGCAGCGTTGAAAGGCGGGAGGGGAATACGCAGTATTTT.

This clone has only a few counts. Here the CDR3 reads CASNSLAGTDTQYF. The CDR3 DNA is TGTGCCAGCAATTCACTAGCGGGCACAGATACGCAGTATTTT. This rearrangement joins TRBV2 to TRBJ2-3, with TRBD2 identical over 8 bases. Trimming cost V 7 bases and J 1 base; bases outside gene matches: 4. CDR1 and CDR2 from the germline V gene are SNHLY and FYNNEI. The CDR3 is made up of 14 amino acids.

This clone was detected only a few times. The chain couples TRBV6-5 to TRBJ2-7; the match to TRBD2 covers 11 bases. Germline CDR1 is MNHEY and CDR2 is SVGAGI. The J segment lost 2 bases and the V segment lost 6 bases, leaving 3 bases of the junction unmatched. The CDR3 length is 14 residues. The CDR3 region has the DNA TGTGCCAGCAGGTTAGCGGGAGGGCCCTACGAGCAGTACTTC. This codes for CASRLAGGPYEQYF.

This clone was recorded at least ten times. The same CDR3 arises from other DNA sequences in this sample as well. The rearrangement uses TRBV6-5 and TRBJ2-7; 7 nucleotides match TRBD2. This CDR3 region has 14 residues. Losses at the gene ends were 5 bases for V and 2 bases for J; bases not matched to a gene: 6. Germline CDR1 is MNHEY and CDR2 is SVGAGI. The CDR3: CASSDRGGPYEQYF. The DNA of the CDR3 is TGTGCCAGCAGTGATCGGGGAGGGCCCTACGAGCAGTACTTC.

This clone appeared once. The chain recombines TRBV7-9 with TRBJ2-1; no definite D call. V shed 3 bases and J shed 6 bases, with 3 bases lying between them. Germline V CDR1 and CDR2: SEHNR, FQNEAQ (reference sequence). This CDR3 is 11 amino acids long. The CDR3 is CASSFGNEQFF. The CDR3 bases are TGTGCCAGCAGCTTTGGCAATGAGCAGTTCTTC.

The V and J genes are TRBV25-1 and TRBJ2-1; D could derive from TRBD1 or TRBD2 (5 bases each). V dropped 5 bases and J dropped 4 bases, with 18 bases sitting between them. Germline V gene sequence: CDR1 MGHDK, CDR2 SYGVNS. The CDR3 is made up of 16 amino acids. The CDR3 DNA is TGTGCCAGCAGTCTAACAAGGGACGCACAGTACAATGAGCAGTTCTTC. Translating gives CASSLTRDAQYNEQFF.

The CDR3 DNA sequence: TGTGCCAGCAGCCAATCCGGACCGCACGAGCAGTACTTC. Translation: CASSQSGPHEQYF. V usage is TRBV16 and J usage is TRBJ2-7; D is unclear. The germline gives CDR1 KGHSY, CDR2 FQNENV. The CDR3 is 13 residues long. V was cut by 0 bases and J by 5 bases, with 8 bases left in between. Together with reference TRBV16 and TRBJ2-7, the CDR3 gives the full variable domain: GEEVAQTPKHLVRGEGQKAKLYCAPIKGHSYVFWYQQVLKNEFKFLISFQNENVFDETGMPKERFSAKCLPNSPCSLEIQATKLEDSAVYFCASSQSGPHEQYFGPGTRLTVT.

The gene calls are TRBV4-1 and TRBJ2-5, with 11 bases aligning to TRBD2. The CDR3 has 15 amino acids. In germline, CDR1 is MGHRA, CDR2 YSYEKL. The junction had 3 bases not matched to a gene; V was cut back by 5 bases and J by 1 base. The CDR3 reads CASSRLAGTQETQYF. The CDR3 DNA reads as TGCGCCAGCAGCAGACTAGCGGGGACCCAAGAGACCCAGTACTTC.

V usage is TRBV2 and J usage is TRBJ2-7; 10 nucleotides agree with TRBD1. The CDR3 is 12 residues long. V shed 4 bases and J 6 bases; nucleotides not matched to a gene: 0. The germline V gene has CDR1 SNHLY and CDR2 FYNNEI. DNA for the CDR3: TGTGCCAGCAGTGGACAGGGGGCCGAGCAGTACTTC. Translated, it gives CASSGQGAEQYF. Combining the CDR3 with reference TRBV2 and TRBJ2-7 gives the whole variable domain EPEVTQTPSHQVTQMGQEVILRCVPISNHLYFYWYRQILGQKVEFLVSFYNNEISEKSEIFDDQFSVERPDGSNFTLKIRSTKLEDSAMYFCASSGQGAEQYFGPGTRLTVT.